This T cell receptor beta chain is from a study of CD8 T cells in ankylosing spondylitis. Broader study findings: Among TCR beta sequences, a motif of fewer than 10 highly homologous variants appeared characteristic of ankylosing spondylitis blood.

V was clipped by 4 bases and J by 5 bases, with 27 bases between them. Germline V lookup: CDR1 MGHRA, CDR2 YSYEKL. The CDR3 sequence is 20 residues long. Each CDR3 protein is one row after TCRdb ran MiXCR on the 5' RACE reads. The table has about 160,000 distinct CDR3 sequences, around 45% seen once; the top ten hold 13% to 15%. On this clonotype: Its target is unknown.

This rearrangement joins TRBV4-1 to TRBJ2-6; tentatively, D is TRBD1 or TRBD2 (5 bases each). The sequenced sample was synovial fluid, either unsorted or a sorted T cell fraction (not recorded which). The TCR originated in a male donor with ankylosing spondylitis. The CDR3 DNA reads TGCGCCAGCAGCCCCCCGCTTGGGGGTAAGGTATTTCTTTGGGCCAACGTCCTGACTTTC. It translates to CASSPPLGGKVFLWANVLTF.